This TCR beta chain comes out of a study of T cell repertoires in cytomegalovirus infection. About the study: Public signatures in TCR beta pointed to CMV infection and matching HLA type. Study outcomes and limitations: The study found HLA-C-restricted CMV-specific TCR beta clonotypes dominating the ex vivo response. Using cumulative public TCR beta family frequency, the authors identified those who carried CMV together with the relevant HLA.

V was pared by 5 bases and J by 3 bases, with 11 bases between. CDR3 size: 13 residues. Germline V lookup: CDR1 PRHDT, CDR2 FYEKMQ (reference sequence). One entry per CDR3 protein, called by TCRdb with MiXCR from the reads. Of approximately 500,000 distinct CDR3 sequences in the sample, approximately 17% were seen once. Concerning this clonotype: The antigen is undetermined.

The sequencing input was CD8+ T cells from PBMCs. The receptor was isolated from a human donor in good health (CMV status not recorded). Some clones in this sample may be carry-over from other donors' samples. The chain couples TRBV13 to TRBJ2-7, with D unresolved. DNA of the CDR3: TGTGCCAGCAGCCTATCGGATGTCTACGAGCAGTACTTC. Its translation: CASSLSDVYEQYF.